This T cell receptor (beta chain) was documented in a study of Graves' ophthalmopathy and Graves' hyperthyroidism. Broader study findings: Predictions made by the model for ophthalmopathy progression reached roughly 64% sensitivity and around 73% specificity. Among expanded thyroid clonotypes above 0.001 frequency, most also occurred in blood.

The length of the CDR3 is 13 residues. V was pared by 2 bases and J by 5 bases, with 9 bases between. The germline V gene has CDR1 SNHLY and CDR2 FYNNEI. RNA transcripts yielded amplified TCR beta CDR3 regions. HTBI primers were used in a first-round RT-PCR, which preceded a second-round multiplex PCR. Via MiXCR, TCRdb re-called the multiplex PCR reads, giving one row per CDR3 protein. The repertoire holds about 1.2 million distinct CDR3 sequences, with roughly two fifths as singletons. New diagnoses, under 2 months' duration, and ages 18 to 65 characterized the hyperthyroidism patients. About this clonotype: What it recognizes is unknown.

The TCR originated in an adult man with Graves' hyperthyroidism. The rearrangement uses TRBV2 and TRBJ1-2; weak D call: TRBD1 (6 bases). Sequencing was carried out using peripheral blood or thyroid tissue (not recorded which). CDR3 coding DNA: TGTGCCAGCAGTGAAAGGACAGCATATGGCTACACCTTC. It codes for CASSERTAYGYTF.